The source of this T cell receptor (beta chain) is a study of T cell responses to AZD1222 COVID-19 vaccine. Looked up from germline, CDR1 is MNHEY and CDR2 is SVGAGI. Trimming took 6 bases from V and 4 from J, leaving 7 bases between them. The CDR3 runs to 12 residues. The study, taken as a whole, reports: Among spike-specific TCRs, nearly half reportedly target unmutated variant regions. Baseline testing showed seropositivity in only six AZD1222 recipients.

Points on this clone: Its antigen is unidentified.

Sequenced by immunoSEQ multiplex PCR; TCRdb stores in-frame clones only, minus some. The sample includes 70,000 or so clones, around 90% seen only once; the top ten take 24%. Material: peripheral blood, obtained on day 0 of AZD1222 vaccination. The receptor's source is an adult in good health. This chain connects TRBV6-5 to TRBJ1-5; TRBD1 might be the D (5 bases). The CDR3 spells CASRGPNQPQHF. In nucleotides, the CDR3 is TGTGCCAGCAGGGGGCCGAATCAGCCCCAGCATTTT.